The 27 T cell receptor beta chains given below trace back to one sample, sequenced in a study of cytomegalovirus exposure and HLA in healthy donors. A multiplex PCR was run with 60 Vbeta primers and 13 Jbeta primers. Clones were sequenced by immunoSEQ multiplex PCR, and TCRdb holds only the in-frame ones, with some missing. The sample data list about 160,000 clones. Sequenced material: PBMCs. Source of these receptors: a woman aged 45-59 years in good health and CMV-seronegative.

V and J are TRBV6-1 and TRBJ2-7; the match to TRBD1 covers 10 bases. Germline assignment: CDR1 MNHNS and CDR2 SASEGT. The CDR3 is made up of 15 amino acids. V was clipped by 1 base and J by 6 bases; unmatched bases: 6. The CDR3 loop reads CASSEEGQGFREQYF. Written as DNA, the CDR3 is TGTGCCAGCAGTGAAGAGGGACAGGGGTTCCGCGAGCAGTACTTC.

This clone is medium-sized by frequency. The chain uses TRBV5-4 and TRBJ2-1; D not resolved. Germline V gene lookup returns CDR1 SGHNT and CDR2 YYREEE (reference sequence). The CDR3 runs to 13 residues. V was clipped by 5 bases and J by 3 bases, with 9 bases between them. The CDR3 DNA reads TGTGCCAGCAGACAAAAAAACTACAATGAGCAGTTCTTC. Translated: CASRQKNYNEQFF.

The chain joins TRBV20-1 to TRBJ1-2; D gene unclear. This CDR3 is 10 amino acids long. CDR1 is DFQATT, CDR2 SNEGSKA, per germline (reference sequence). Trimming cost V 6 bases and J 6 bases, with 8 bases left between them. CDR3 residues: CSATDNGYTF. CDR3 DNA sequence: TGCAGTGCCACCGACAATGGCTACACCTTC.

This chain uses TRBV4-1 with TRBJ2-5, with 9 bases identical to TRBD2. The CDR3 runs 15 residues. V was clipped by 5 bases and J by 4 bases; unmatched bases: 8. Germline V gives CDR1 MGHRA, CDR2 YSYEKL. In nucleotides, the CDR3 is TGCGCCAGCAGCTCACGAGTAGCGGGGGTAGAGACCCAGTACTTC. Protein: CASSSRVAGVETQYF.

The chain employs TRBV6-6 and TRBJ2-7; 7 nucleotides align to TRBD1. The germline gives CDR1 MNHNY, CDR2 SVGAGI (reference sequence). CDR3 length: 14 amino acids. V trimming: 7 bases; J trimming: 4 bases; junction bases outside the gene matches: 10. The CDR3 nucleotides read TGTGCCAGCACCCCACCAGGGACAGATTACGAGCAGTACTTC. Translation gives CASTPPGTDYEQYF.

CDR3 residues: CASSLVPLPNSPLHF. CDR3 coding DNA: TGTGCCAGCAGCTTGGTCCCGCTACCAAATTCACCCCTCCACTTT. The V and J genes are TRBV5-4 and TRBJ1-6, with D hard to call. Germline CDR1 is SGHNT and CDR2 is YYREEE (reference sequence). V lost 0 bases to trimming and J lost 7 bases, with 11 bases between them. The CDR3 is 15 residues long.

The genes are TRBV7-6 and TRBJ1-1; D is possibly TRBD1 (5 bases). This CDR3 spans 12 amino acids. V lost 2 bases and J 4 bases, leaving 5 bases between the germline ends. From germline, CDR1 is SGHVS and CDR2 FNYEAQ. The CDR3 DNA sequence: TGTGCCAGCAGCTTAACAGGCACTGAAGCTTTCTTT. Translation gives CASSLTGTEAFF.

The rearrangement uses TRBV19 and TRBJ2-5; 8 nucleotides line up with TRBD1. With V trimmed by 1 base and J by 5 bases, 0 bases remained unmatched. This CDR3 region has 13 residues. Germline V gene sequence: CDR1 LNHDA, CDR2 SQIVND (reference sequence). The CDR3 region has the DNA TGTGCCAGTAGTATAGGGACAGGGGAGACCCAGTACTTC. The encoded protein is CASSIGTGETQYF.

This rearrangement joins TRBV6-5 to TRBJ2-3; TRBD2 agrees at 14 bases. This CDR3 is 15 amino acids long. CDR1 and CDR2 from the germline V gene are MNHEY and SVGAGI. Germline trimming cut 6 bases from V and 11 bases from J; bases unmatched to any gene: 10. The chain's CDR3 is CASRTGTSGGIRQYF. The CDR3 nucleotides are TGTGCCAGCAGGACCGGGACTAGCGGGGGCATCAGGCAGTATTTT.

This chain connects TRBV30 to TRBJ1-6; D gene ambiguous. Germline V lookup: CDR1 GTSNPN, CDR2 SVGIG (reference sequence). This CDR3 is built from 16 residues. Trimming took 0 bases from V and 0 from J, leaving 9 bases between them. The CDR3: CAWSVGPSSYNSPLHF. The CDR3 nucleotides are TGTGCCTGGAGTGTTGGGCCGAGCTCCTATAATTCACCCCTCCACTTT.

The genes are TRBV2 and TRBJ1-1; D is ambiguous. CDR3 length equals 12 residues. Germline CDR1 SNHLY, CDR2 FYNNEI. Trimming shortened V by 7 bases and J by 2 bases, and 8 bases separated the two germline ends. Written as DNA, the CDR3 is TGTGCCAGCACGCAGGCTAACACTGAAGCTTTCTTT. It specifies CASTQANTEAFF.

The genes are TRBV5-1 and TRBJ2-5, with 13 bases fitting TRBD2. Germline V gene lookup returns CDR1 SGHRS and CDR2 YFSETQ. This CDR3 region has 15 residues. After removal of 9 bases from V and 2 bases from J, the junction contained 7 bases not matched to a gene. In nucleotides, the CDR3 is TGCGCCACCGGGACTAGCGGGACCCCGCAAGAGACCCAGTACTTC. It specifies CATGTSGTPQETQYF.

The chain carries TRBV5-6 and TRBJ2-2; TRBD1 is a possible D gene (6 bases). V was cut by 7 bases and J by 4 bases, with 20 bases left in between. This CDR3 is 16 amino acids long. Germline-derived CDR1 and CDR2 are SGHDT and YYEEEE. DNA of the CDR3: TGTGCCAGCCTAAAAACTACAGGGATGGGCACCGGGGAGCTGTTTTTT. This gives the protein CASLKTTGMGTGELFF.

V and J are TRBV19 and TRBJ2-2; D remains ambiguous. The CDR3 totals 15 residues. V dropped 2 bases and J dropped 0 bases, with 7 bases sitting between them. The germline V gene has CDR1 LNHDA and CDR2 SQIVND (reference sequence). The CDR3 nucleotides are TGTGCCAGTAGTATAAGCTTTGCGAACACCGGGGAGCTGTTTTTT. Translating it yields CASSISFANTGELFF.

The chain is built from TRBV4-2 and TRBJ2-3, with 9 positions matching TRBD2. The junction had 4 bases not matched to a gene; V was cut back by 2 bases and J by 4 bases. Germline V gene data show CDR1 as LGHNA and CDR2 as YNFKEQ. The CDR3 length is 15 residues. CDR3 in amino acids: CASSQSSGDSDTQYF. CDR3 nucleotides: TGTGCCAGCAGCCAATCTAGCGGGGATTCAGATACGCAGTATTTT.

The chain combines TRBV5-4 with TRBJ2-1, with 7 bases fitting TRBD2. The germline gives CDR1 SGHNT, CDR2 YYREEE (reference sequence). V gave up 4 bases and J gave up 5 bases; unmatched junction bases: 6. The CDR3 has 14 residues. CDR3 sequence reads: CASSPGRVNNEQFF. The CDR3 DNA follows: TGTGCCAGCAGCCCTGGGAGGGTCAACAATGAGCAGTTCTTC.

The chain's CDR3 is CASSYKDRGDTEAFF. As DNA, the CDR3 is TGTGCCAGCAGCTATAAGGACAGGGGAGACACTGAAGCTTTCTTT. The chain recombines TRBV5-4 with TRBJ1-1; 9 nucleotides align to TRBD1. This CDR3 comprises 15 residues. The junction had 6 bases not matched to a gene; V was cut back by 3 bases and J by 3 bases. The germline gives CDR1 SGHNT, CDR2 YYREEE (reference sequence).

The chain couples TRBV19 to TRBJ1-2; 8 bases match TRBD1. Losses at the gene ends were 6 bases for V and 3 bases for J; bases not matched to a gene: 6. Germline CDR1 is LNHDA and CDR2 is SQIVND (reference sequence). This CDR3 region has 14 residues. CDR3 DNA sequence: TGTGCCAGTAGCAAAGAGGACAGGGACTATGGCTACACCTTC. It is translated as CASSKEDRDYGYTF. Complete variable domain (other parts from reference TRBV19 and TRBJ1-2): DGGITQSPKYLFRKEGQNVTLSCEQNLNHDAMYWYRQDPGQGLRLIYYSQIVNDFQKGDIAEGYSVSREKKESFPLTVTSAQKNPTAFYLCASSKEDRDYGYTFGSGTRLTVV.

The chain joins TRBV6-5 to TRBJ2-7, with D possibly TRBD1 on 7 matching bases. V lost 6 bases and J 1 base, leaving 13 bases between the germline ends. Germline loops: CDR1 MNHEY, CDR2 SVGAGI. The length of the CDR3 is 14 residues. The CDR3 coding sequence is TGTGCCAGCAGCGGGCGGGACAGATCCTACGAGCAGTACTTC. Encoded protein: CASSGRDRSYEQYF.

DNA of the CDR3: TGTGCCAGCGATAGGGGGAGCGATCAGCCCCAGCATTTT. Its protein product is CASDRGSDQPQHF. The chain links TRBV14 to TRBJ1-5; D is possibly TRBD1 (6 bases). From germline, CDR1 is SGHDN and CDR2 FVKESK. The CDR3 runs 13 residues. V was trimmed by 8 bases and J by 5 bases, leaving 13 bases between them.

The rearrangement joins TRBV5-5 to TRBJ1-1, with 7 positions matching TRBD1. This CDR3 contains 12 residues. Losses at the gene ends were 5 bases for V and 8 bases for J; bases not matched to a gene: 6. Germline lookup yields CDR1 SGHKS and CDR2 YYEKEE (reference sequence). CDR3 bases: TGTGCCAGCAGTTATACAGGGGAAGAAGCTTTCTTT. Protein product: CASSYTGEEAFF.

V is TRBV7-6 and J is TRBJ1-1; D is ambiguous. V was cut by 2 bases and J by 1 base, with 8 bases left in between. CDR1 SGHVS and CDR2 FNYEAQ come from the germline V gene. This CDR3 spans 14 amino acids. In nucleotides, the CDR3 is TGTGCCAGCAGCTTAAACGGGGAGAACACTGAAGCTTTCTTT. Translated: CASSLNGENTEAFF.

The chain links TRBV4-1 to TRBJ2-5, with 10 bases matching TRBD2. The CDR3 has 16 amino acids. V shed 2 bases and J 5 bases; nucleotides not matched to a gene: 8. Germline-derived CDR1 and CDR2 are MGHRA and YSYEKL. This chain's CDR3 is CASSQWPSGSWETQYF. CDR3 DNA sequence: TGCGCCAGCAGCCAATGGCCTAGCGGGAGTTGGGAGACCCAGTACTTC.

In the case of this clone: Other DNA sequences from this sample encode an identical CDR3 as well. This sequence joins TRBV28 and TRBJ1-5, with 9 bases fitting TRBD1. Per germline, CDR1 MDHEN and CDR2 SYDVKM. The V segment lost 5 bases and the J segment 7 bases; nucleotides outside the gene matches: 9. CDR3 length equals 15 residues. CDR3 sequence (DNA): TGTGCCAGCAGTCTCTCCGGACAGGGGAACCAGCCCCAGCATTTT. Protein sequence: CASSLSGQGNQPQHF.

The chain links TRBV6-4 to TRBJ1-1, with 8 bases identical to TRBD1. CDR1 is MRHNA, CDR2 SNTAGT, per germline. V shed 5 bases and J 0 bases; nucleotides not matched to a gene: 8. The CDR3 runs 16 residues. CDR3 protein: CASSIRGRPMNTEAFF. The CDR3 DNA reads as TGTGCCAGCAGTATCAGGGGGCGCCCGATGAACACTGAAGCTTTCTTT.

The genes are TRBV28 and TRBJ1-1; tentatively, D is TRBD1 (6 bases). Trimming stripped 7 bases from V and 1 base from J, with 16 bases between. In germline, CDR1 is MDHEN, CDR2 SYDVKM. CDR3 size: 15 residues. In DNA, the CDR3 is TGTGCCAGCACCATGCCAGGGGCCCAGAACACTGAAGCTTTCTTT. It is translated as CASTMPGAQNTEAFF.

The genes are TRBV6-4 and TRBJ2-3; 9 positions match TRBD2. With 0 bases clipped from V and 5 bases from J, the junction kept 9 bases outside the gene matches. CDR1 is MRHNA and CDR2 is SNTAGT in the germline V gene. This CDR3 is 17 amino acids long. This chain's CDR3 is CASSDSFAGGQGDTQYF. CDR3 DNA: TGTGCCAGCAGTGACTCGTTTGCGGGGGGGCAGGGAGATACGCAGTATTTT.